Presented here are 27 T cell receptor beta chains from one specimen sequenced in a study of preoperative IRX-2 immunotherapy in early breast cancer. Clones were read by immunoSEQ multiplex PCR, and TCRdb kept only the in-frame ones, dropping some. The table includes approximately 24,000 clones, 70% to 90% detected once. As for treatment: preoperative locoregional IRX-2 cytokine immunotherapy. The starting material was tumor tissue, obtained after IRX-2 immunotherapy. The receptor set was obtained from a human donor with breast cancer.

The chain has TRBV25-1 and TRBJ1-2; perhaps TRBD1 as D (6 bases). This CDR3 has 14 amino acids. In germline, CDR1 is MGHDK, CDR2 SYGVNS. The V end was cut by 4 bases, the J end by 1 base, with 10 bases between. This CDR3 is CASSATQGNYGYTF. In DNA form, the CDR3 reads TGTGCCAGCAGTGCGACACAGGGTAACTATGGCTACACCTTC.

The chain combines TRBV5-1 with TRBJ1-1; no definite D call. The CDR3 is 13 amino acids. V lost 3 bases and J 0 bases, leaving 6 bases between the germline ends. Germline V CDR1 and CDR2: SGHRS, YFSETQ. CDR3 DNA: TGCGCCAGCAGCTGGACGATGAACACTGAAGCTTTCTTT. This sequence encodes CASSWTMNTEAFF.

The chain employs TRBV19 and TRBJ2-3; TRBD2 matches at 8 bases. This CDR3 region has 15 residues. V shed 6 bases and J 3 bases; nucleotides not matched to a gene: 8. Germline CDR1 is LNHDA and CDR2 is SQIVND (reference sequence). CDR3 in amino acids: CASRASGGITDTQYF. In DNA form, the CDR3 reads TGTGCCAGTAGGGCGAGCGGGGGAATAACAGATACGCAGTATTTT.

V gene TRBV28 combines with J gene TRBJ2-5; 15 positions agree with TRBD2. The V and J ends lost 1 base and 2 bases, in that order; junction bases with no gene match: 14. From germline, CDR1 is MDHEN and CDR2 SYDVKM. The CDR3 is 21 residues long. The CDR3, as DNA: TGTGCCAGCAGTTTATTGGGCCGATGGACTAGCGGGGGGGCCGGTCAAGAGACCCAGTACTTC. It codes for CASSLLGRWTSGGAGQETQYF.

The chain joins TRBV29-1 to TRBJ2-7; D is possibly TRBD2 (5 bases). The germline V gene encodes CDR1 SQVTM and CDR2 ANQGSEA. The germline V and J ends were trimmed by 4 bases and 2 bases, with 18 bases remaining between them. CDR3 size: 15 residues. The DNA for the CDR3 is TGCAGCGTTGTCAACCCTGGACGGGGTACCTACGAGCAGTACTTC. This sequence encodes CSVVNPGRGTYEQYF.

This chain uses TRBV7-8 with TRBJ1-5; TRBD1 matches at 7 bases. The CDR3 covers 16 residues. V lost 1 base and J lost 2; bases outside the gene matches: 5. Germline-derived CDR1 and CDR2 are SGHVS and FQNEAQ. Written as DNA, the CDR3 is TGTGCCAGCAGCTTAGTAGGGCAGGGGGGCAATCAGCCCCAGCATTTT. Its protein product is CASSLVGQGGNQPQHF.

This rearrangement joins TRBV6-4 to TRBJ2-2; TRBD2 agrees at 8 bases. The V gene end was trimmed by 6 bases and the J gene end by 0 bases; junction bases not matched to a gene: 3. The germline V gene has CDR1 MRHNA and CDR2 SNTAGT. The CDR3 totals 15 residues. The CDR3 sequence: CASSLAGTNTGELFF. CDR3 nucleotide sequence: TGTGCCAGCAGCTTAGCGGGGACGAACACCGGGGAGCTGTTTTTT.

The gene calls are TRBV25-1 and TRBJ1-6; D remains ambiguous. CDR1 MGHDK and CDR2 SYGVNS come from the germline V gene. The V end was cut by 5 bases, the J end by 7 bases, with 6 bases between. The CDR3 sequence is 12 residues long. CDR3 bases: TGTGCCAGCAGTCTCACCAATTCACCCCTCCACTTT. This translates into CASSLTNSPLHF.

The chain links TRBV4-2 to TRBJ2-6; TRBD1 might be the D (5 bases). CDR1 is LGHNA, CDR2 YNFKEQ, per germline. Trimming stripped 2 bases from V and 1 base from J, with 6 bases between. This CDR3 region has 15 residues. This CDR3 reads CASSQQGSGANVLTF. In nucleotides, the CDR3 is TGTGCCAGCAGCCAACAGGGTTCTGGGGCCAACGTCCTGACTTTC.

The CDR3 sequence is CASSKLLTSFNYGYTF. The CDR3 region has the DNA TGTGCCAGCAGCAAACTCTTGACAAGCTTTAACTATGGCTACACCTTC. The chain combines TRBV7-8 with TRBJ1-2; no clear D. CDR3 length equals 16 residues. V lost 5 bases and J lost 1, with 17 bases in between. CDR1 SGHVS and CDR2 FQNEAQ come from the germline V gene.

The rearrangement joins TRBV11-3 to TRBJ2-5, with D perhaps matching TRBD1 (6 bases). The germline V gene encodes CDR1 SGHNT and CDR2 YENEEA. This CDR3 spans 13 amino acids. V lost 6 bases and J 3 bases, leaving 11 bases between the germline ends. CDR3 coding DNA: TGTGCCAGCAGGGCCACAGGGAAAGAGACCCAGTACTTC. Its protein product is CASRATGKETQYF.

This chain connects TRBV7-2 to TRBJ1-4; tentative D call: TRBD1 (6 bases). In germline, CDR1 is SGHTA, CDR2 FQGNSA. Between the trimmed V and J ends, which lost 1 base and 5 bases, there was a span of 17 bases. This CDR3 contains 17 residues. The CDR3 spells CASSLVGSGENNEKLFF. CDR3 nucleotide sequence: TGTGCCAGCAGCTTAGTGGGCTCAGGGGAAAACAATGAAAAACTGTTTTTT.

This chain joins TRBV10-3 and TRBJ1-5, with TRBD1 identical over 8 bases. The length of the CDR3 is 14 residues. Looked up from germline, CDR1 is ENHRY and CDR2 is SYGVKD. The trim removed 4 bases at V and 8 bases at J, leaving 7 bases unmatched. CDR3 in DNA: TGTGCCATCAGTGTTGTTGCGACAGGGGAGCCCCAGCATTTT. It encodes CAISVVATGEPQHF.

This chain joins TRBV5-4 and TRBJ1-3; D might be TRBD1 (6 bases). The ends were cut back, 4 bases at V and 4 bases at J, with 18 bases in the middle. Germline V gene data show CDR1 as SGHNT and CDR2 as YYREEE (reference sequence). This CDR3 has 16 amino acids. The CDR3 bases are TGTGCCAGCAGCCCCGGGACAACCCGAGCGGGAAACACCATATATTTT. Its translation is CASSPGTTRAGNTIYF.

This chain uses TRBV29-1 with TRBJ1-2; maybe TRBD1 (5 bases). The CDR3 length is 13 residues. The ends were cut back, 1 base at V and 8 bases at J, with 14 bases in the middle. Germline CDR1 and CDR2: SQVTM and ANQGSEA. The CDR3 nucleotides read TGCAGCGTTGAAGGCAGGGCCCTGGGAGGCTACACCTTC. Translated: CSVEGRALGGYTF.

This rearrangement joins TRBV10-3 to TRBJ2-6; no clear D. This CDR3 region has 14 residues. Trimming stripped 6 bases from V and 0 bases from J, with 6 bases between. Germline CDR1 and CDR2: ENHRY and SYGVKD. This chain's CDR3 is CAIRLNSGANVLTF. The CDR3 DNA follows: TGTGCCATCAGACTGAACTCTGGGGCCAACGTCCTGACTTTC.

The rearrangement joins TRBV9 to TRBJ2-5; 8 bases map to TRBD1. V lost 0 bases and J lost 1; bases outside the gene matches: 5. CDR3 length: 16 amino acids. Germline CDR1 reads SGDLS; CDR2 reads YYNGEE. CDR3 loop: CASSVVGQGPQETQYF. CDR3 sequence (DNA): TGTGCCAGCAGCGTAGTAGGACAGGGACCCCAAGAGACCCAGTACTTC.

V usage is TRBV19 and J usage is TRBJ1-4; D is perhaps TRBD1 (5 bases). The V end was cut by 8 bases, the J end by 7 bases, with 20 bases between. CDR1 is LNHDA, CDR2 SQIVND, per germline (reference sequence). This CDR3 contains 15 residues. This CDR3 reads CASRPRETASEKLFF. The DNA for the CDR3 is TGTGCCAGTCGTCCCAGGGAGACAGCCAGTGAAAAACTGTTTTTT.

The chain links TRBV18 to TRBJ1-1; D is unresolved. The germline V and J ends were trimmed by 3 bases and 3 bases, with 14 bases remaining between them. The germline V gene encodes CDR1 KGHSH and CDR2 LQKENI. The CDR3 totals 15 residues. The chain's CDR3 is CASSPSTTAYTEAFF. CDR3 nucleotides: TGTGCCAGCTCACCCTCTACAACGGCATACACTGAAGCTTTCTTT.

The chain carries TRBV6-6 and TRBJ1-4; D is unclear. There are 13 residues in the CDR3. Germline V lookup: CDR1 MNHNY, CDR2 SVGAGI (reference sequence). Trimming shortened V by 6 bases and J by 5 bases, and 10 bases separated the two germline ends. The CDR3 sequence is CASSRTKNEKLFF. The CDR3 DNA reads TGTGCCAGCAGCCGTACCAAAAATGAAAAACTGTTTTTT.

J is TRBJ2-1 and V is TRBV4-2; 12 positions agree with TRBD2. In germline, CDR1 is LGHNA, CDR2 YNFKEQ. The CDR3 consists of 17 residues. J was trimmed by 6 bases and V by 0 bases; bases with no gene match: 6. The DNA of the CDR3 is TGTGCCAGCAGCCAAGACTGGCTAGCGGGGGGGCGCAATGAGCAGTTCTTC. Its protein product is CASSQDWLAGGRNEQFF.

The chain has TRBV19 and TRBJ1-5, with D hard to call. The CDR3 runs 12 residues. The germline V gene encodes CDR1 LNHDA and CDR2 SQIVND (reference sequence). V was pared by 4 bases and J by 6 bases, with 7 bases between. CDR3 nucleotide sequence: TGTGCCAGTAGTACCGGGGTTCAGCCCCAGCATTTT. As protein: CASSTGVQPQHF.

This chain uses TRBV5-6 with TRBJ1-2, with 8 bases fitting TRBD1. Germline values: CDR1 SGHDT, CDR2 YYEEEE. The CDR3 length is 15 residues. With 6 bases clipped from V and 1 base from J, the junction kept 8 bases outside the gene matches. CDR3 protein: CASKLQGELNYGYTF. CDR3 sequence (DNA): TGTGCCAGCAAATTACAGGGGGAGCTTAACTATGGCTACACCTTC.

The chain combines TRBV7-2 with TRBJ1-2; 7 positions match TRBD1. Germline CDR1 and CDR2: SGHTA and FQGNSA. This CDR3 is 13 amino acids long. J gave up 7 bases and V 5 bases, and 7 bases lay outside the gene matches. CDR3 sequence reads: CASSQTGAGGYTF. The CDR3 coding sequence is TGTGCCAGCAGCCAAACAGGGGCTGGTGGCTACACCTTC. The full variable domain, completed using reference TRBV7-2 and TRBJ1-2, is GAGVSQSPSNKVTEKGKDVELRCDPISGHTALYWYRQSLGQGLEFLIYFQGNSAPDKSGLPSDRFSAERTGGSVSTLTIQRTQQEDSAVYLCASSQTGAGGYTFGSGTRLTVV.

The rearrangement joins TRBV18 to TRBJ1-1; a possible D gene is TRBD1 (5 bases). This CDR3 comprises 16 residues. With 2 bases removed from V and 0 bases from J, the gap between germline ends came to 13 bases. CDR1 is KGHSH and CDR2 is LQKENI in the germline V gene. Here the CDR3 reads CASSPETAIMNTEAFF. In DNA, the CDR3 is TGTGCCAGCTCACCAGAGACAGCTATCATGAACACTGAAGCTTTCTTT.

The rearrangement uses TRBV5-4 and TRBJ1-1, with TRBD1 matching over 7 bases. The CDR3 spans 13 residues. CDR1 and CDR2 (germline): SGHNT, YYREEE (reference sequence). V shed 1 base and J 8 bases; nucleotides not matched to a gene: 5. The CDR3 here is CASSLRGLEEAFF. As DNA, the CDR3 is TGTGCCAGCAGCTTGAGGGGGCTCGAGGAAGCTTTCTTT.

V gene TRBV2 combines with J gene TRBJ2-3; D possibly corresponds to TRBD2 (5 bases). Trimming removed 6 bases at V and 6 bases at J, with 10 bases between. The germline V gene encodes CDR1 SNHLY and CDR2 FYNNEI. The CDR3 consists of 12 residues. Here the CDR3 DNA reads TGTGCCAGCAGGGGAGATTACGATACGCAGTATTTT. Encoded protein: CASRGDYDTQYF. Looking up the rest from reference TRBV2 and TRBJ2-3 gives the full variable domain: EPEVTQTPSHQVTQMGQEVILRCVPISNHLYFYWYRQILGQKVEFLVSFYNNEISEKSEIFDDQFSVERPDGSNFTLKIRSTKLEDSAMYFCASRGDYDTQYFGPGTRLTVL.